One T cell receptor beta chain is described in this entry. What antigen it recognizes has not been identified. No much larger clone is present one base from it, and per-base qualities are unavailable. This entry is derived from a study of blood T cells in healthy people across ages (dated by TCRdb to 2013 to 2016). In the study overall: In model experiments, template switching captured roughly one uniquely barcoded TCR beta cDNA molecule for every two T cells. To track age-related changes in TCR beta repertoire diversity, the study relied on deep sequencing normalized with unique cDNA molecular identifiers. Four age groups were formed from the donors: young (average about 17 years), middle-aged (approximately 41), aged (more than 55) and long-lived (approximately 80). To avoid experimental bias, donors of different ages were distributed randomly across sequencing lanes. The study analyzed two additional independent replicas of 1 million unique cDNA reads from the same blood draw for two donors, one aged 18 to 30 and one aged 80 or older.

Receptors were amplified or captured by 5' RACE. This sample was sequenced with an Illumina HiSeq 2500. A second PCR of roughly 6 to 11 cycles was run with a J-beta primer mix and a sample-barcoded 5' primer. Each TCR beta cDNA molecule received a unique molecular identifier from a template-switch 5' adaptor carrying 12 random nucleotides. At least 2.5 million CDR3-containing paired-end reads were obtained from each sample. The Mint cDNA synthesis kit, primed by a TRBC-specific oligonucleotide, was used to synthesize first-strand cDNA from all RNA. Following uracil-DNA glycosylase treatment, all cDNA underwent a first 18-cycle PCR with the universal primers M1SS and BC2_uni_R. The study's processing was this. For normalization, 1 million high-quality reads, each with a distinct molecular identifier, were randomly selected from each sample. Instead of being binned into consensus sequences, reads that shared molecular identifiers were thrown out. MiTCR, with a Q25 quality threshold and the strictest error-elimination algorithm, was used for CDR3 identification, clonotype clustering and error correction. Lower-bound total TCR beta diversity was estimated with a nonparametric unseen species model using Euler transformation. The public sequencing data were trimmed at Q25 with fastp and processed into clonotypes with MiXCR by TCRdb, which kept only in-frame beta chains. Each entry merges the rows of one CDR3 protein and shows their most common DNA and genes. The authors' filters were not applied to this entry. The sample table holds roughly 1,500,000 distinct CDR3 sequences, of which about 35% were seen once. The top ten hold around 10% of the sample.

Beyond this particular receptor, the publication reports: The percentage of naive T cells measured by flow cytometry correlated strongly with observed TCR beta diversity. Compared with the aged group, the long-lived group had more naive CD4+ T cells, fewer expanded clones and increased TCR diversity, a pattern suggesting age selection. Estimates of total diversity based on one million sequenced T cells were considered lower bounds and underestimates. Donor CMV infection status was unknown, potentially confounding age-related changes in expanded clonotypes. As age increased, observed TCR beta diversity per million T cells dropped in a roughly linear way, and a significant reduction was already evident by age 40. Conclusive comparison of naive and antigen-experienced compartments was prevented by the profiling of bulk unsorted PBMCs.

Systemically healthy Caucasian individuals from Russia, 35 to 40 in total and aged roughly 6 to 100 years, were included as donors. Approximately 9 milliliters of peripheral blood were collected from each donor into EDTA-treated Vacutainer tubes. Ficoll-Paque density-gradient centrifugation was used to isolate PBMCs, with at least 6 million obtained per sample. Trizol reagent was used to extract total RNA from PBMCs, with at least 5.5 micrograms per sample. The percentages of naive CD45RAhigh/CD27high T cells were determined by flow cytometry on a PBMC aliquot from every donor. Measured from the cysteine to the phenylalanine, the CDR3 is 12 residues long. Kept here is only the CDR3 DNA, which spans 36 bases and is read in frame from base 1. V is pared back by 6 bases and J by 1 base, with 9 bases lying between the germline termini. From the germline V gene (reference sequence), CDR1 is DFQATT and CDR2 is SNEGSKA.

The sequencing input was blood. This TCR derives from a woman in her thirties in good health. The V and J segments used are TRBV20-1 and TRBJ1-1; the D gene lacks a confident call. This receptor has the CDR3 CSATQTNTEAFF. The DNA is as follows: TGCAGTGCCACCCAGACGAACACTGAAGCTTTCTTT.